This T cell receptor beta chain was found in a study of blood T cell repertoires in COVID-19. Study background: The United States, Italy and Spain were the sources of the acute and convalescent COVID-19 samples.

Authors' processing steps: Reference gene primer amplification gave estimated nucleated cell counts. Libraries were prepared by immunoSEQ multiplex PCR; TCRdb keeps only in-frame clonotypes and omits some of them. V, J and clone size were drawn from that table, and D and trimming were deduced from the DNA. The profile shows 490,000 or so clones, about 88% of them singletons. Participant-given clinical history determined each cohort assignment. Two consecutive negative NP/OP PCR tests, clearance, or resolved symptoms defined Cohort 3 recovery. The trim removed 3 bases at V and 7 bases at J, leaving 13 bases unmatched. The germline V gene encodes CDR1 KGHDR and CDR2 SFDVKD. The CDR3 has 18 residues.

The sequenced sample was PBMCs or T cells enriched from blood (not recorded which). This chain joins TRBV24-1 and TRBJ2-1; 11 nucleotides agree with TRBD2. The receptor comes from a woman between 55 and 75 years old who had recovered from COVID-19. The CDR3 loop is CATSDRNVRSSGGNEQFF. For the CDR3, the DNA is TGTGCCACCAGTGATAGGAATGTCAGGTCTAGCGGGGGGAATGAGCAGTTCTTC.